Listed here is a single TCR beta chain. Its matching antigen is unknown. The data stem from a study of cytomegalovirus exposure and HLA in healthy donors. On the study more broadly: An analysis done earlier identified more than 100 million unique TCR beta sequences from about 180 million T cells. The study's findings and limits: On later analysis, the bulk of CMV-associated TCR beta chains appeared to be HLA-restricted. An analysis was carried out at a later point. It showed that HLA-associated TCR beta chains were more clonally expanded than equally common non-associated chains.

PCR involved 60 Vbeta and 13 Jbeta primers. This table comes from immunoSEQ multiplex PCR, and its TCRdb copy is limited to in-frame clones, with some not included. The sample yields around 170,000 clones, roughly 75% seen once. The sample taken for sequencing was PBMCs. This clonotype originated in a man aged 35-49 years in good health and CMV-seronegative.

The chain's CDR3 is CASSLDKSNGDTQYF. In nucleotides, the CDR3 is TGCGCCAGCAGCTTGGATAAGTCTAACGGGGATACGCAGTATTTT. This chain joins TRBV5-1 and TRBJ2-3; D gene uncertain. Germline values: CDR1 SGHRS, CDR2 YFSETQ. This CDR3 has 15 residues. V gave up 0 bases and J gave up 6 bases, with 14 bases separating them.